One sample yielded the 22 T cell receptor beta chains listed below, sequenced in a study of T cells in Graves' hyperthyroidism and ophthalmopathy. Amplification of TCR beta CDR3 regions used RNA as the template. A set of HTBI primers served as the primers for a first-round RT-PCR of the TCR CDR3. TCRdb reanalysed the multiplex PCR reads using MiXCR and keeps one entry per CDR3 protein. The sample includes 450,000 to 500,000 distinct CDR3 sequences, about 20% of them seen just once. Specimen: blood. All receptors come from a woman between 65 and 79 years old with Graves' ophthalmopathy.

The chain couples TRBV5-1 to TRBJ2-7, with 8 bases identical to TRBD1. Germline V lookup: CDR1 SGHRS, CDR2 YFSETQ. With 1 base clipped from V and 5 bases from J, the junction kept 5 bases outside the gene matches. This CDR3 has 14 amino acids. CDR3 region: CASSLRTGGDEQYF. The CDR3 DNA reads TGCGCCAGCAGCTTGCGAACAGGGGGTGACGAGCAGTACTTC. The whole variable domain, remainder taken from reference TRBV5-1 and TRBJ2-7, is KAGVTQTPRYLIKTRGQQVTLSCSPISGHRSVSWYQQTPGQGLQFLFEYFSETQRNKGNFPGRFSGRQFSNSRSEMNVSTLELGDSALYLCASSLRTGGDEQYFGPGTRLTVT.

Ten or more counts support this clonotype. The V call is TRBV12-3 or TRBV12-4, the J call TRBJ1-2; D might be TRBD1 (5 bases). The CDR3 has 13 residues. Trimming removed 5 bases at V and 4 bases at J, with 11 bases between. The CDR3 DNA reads TGTGCCAGCAGTCCTACAGGCCGCTATGGCTACACCTTC. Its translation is CASSPTGRYGYTF.

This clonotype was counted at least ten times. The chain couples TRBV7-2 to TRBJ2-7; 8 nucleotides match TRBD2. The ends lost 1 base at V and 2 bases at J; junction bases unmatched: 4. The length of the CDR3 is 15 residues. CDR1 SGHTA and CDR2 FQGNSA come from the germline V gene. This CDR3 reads CASSLEGSGAYEQYF. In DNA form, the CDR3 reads TGTGCCAGCAGCTTAGAAGGTAGCGGGGCCTACGAGCAGTACTTC.

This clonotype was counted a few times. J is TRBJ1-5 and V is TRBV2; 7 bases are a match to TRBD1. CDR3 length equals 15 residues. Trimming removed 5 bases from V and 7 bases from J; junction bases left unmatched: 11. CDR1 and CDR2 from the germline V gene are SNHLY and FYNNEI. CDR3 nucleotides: TGTGCCAGCAGTTGGAGACAGGGTTTGTTCCAGCCCCAGCATTTT. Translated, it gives CASSWRQGLFQPQHF.

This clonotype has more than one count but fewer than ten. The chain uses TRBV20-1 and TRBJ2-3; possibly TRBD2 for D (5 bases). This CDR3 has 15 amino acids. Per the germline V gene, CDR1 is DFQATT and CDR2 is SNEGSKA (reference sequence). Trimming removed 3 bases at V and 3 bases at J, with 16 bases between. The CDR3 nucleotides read TGCAGTGCTAGCGGGAAAAGAGGAGCAACAGATACGCAGTATTTT. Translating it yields CSASGKRGATDTQYF.

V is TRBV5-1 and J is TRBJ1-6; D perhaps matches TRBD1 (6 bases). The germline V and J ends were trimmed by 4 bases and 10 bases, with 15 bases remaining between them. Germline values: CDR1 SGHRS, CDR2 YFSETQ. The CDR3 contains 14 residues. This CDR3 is CASSPTGLDSPLHF. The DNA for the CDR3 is TGCGCCAGCAGCCCCACAGGGTTAGACTCACCCCTCCACTTT. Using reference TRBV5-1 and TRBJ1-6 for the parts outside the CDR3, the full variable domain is KAGVTQTPRYLIKTRGQQVTLSCSPISGHRSVSWYQQTPGQGLQFLFEYFSETQRNKGNFPGRFSGRQFSNSRSEMNVSTLELGDSALYLCASSPTGLDSPLHFGNGTRLTVT.

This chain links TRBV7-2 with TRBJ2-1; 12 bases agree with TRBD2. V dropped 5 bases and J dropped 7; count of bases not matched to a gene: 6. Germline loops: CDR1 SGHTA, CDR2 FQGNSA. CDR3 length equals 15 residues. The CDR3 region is CASSTLAGGANEQFF. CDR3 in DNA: TGTGCCAGCAGCACACTAGCGGGAGGTGCAAATGAGCAGTTCTTC.

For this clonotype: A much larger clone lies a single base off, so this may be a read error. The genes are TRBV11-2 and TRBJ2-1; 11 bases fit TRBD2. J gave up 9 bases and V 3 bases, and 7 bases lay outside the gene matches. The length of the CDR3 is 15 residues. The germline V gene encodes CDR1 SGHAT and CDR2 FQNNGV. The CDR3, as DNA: TGTGCCAGCAGCTTTAGCGGGAGGGATCATGGTGAGCAGTTCTTC. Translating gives CASSFSGRDHGEQFF.

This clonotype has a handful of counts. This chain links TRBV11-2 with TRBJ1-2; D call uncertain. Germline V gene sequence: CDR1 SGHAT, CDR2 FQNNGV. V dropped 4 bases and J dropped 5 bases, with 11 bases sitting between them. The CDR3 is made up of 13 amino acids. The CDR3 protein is CASSSHSRYGYTF. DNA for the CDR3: TGTGCCAGCAGCTCTCACAGTAGATATGGCTACACCTTC.

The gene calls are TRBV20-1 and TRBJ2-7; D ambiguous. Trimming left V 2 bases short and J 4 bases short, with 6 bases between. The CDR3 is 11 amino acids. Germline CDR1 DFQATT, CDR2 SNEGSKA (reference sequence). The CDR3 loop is CSARTGYEQYF. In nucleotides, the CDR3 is TGCAGTGCTAGAACTGGGTACGAGCAGTACTTC.

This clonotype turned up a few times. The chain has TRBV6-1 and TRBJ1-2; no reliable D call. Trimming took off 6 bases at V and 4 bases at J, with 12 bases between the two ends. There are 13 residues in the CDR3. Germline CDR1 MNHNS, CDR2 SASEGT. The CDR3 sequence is CASRQQSTYGYTF. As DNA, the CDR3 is TGTGCCAGCAGACAACAGAGCACCTATGGCTACACCTTC.

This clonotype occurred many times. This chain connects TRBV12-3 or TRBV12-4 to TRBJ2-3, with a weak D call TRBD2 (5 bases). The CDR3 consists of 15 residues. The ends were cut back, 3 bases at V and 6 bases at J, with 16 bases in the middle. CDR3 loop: CASSLAGGPSDTQYF. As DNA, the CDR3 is TGTGCCAGCAGTTTGGCAGGAGGTCCCTCGGATACGCAGTATTTT.

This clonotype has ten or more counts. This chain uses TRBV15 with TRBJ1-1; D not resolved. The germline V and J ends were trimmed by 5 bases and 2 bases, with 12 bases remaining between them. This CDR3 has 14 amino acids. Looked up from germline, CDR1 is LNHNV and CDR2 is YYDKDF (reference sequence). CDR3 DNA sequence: TGTGCCACCAGCCGTGACACCCTTAACACTGAAGCTTTCTTT. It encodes CATSRDTLNTEAFF.

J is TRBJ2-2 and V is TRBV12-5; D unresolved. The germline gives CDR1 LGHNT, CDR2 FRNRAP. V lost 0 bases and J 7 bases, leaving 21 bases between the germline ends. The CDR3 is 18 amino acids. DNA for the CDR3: TGTGCTAGTGGTTTGGTACTCTCCCGGGTTGTGATCGTCGGGGAGCTGTTTTTT. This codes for CASGLVLSRVVIVGELFF. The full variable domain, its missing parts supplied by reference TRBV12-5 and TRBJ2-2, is DARVTQTPRHKVTEMGQEVTMRCQPILGHNTVFWYRQTMMQGLELLAYFRNRAPLDDSGMPKDRFSAEMPDATLATLKIQPSEPRDSAVYFCASGLVLSRVVIVGELFFGEGSRLTVL.

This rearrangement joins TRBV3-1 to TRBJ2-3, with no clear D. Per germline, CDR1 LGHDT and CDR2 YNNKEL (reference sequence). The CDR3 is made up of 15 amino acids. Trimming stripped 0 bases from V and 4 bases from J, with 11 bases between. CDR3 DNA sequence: TGTGCCAGCAGCCAAGATCGCAGTGAGTCAGATACGCAGTATTTT. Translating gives CASSQDRSESDTQYF.

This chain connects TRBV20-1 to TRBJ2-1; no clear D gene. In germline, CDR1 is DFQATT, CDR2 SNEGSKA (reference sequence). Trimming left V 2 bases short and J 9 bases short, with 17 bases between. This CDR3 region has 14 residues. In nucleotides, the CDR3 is TGCAGTGCTAGATGGGTGGCTAGTCCAGGTGAGCAGTTCTTC. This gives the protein CSARWVASPGEQFF.

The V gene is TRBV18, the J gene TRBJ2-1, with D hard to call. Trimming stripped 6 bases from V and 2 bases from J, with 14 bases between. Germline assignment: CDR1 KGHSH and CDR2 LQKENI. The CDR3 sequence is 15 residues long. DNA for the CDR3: TGTGCCAGCTCTCAATACCCGGACCCCTACAATGAGCAGTTCTTC. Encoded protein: CASSQYPDPYNEQFF.

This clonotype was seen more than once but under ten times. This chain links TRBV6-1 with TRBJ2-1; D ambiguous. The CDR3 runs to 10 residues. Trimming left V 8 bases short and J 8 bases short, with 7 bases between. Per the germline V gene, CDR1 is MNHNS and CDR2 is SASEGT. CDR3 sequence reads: CASRLDEQFF. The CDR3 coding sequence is TGTGCCAGCCGGTTGGATGAGCAGTTCTTC.

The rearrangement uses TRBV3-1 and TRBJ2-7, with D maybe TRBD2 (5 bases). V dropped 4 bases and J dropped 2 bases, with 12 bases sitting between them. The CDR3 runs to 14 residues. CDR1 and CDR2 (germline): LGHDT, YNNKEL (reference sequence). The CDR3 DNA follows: TGTGCCAGCAGCCGGGAGCGTTGGGCCTACGAGCAGTACTTC. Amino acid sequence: CASSRERWAYEQYF.

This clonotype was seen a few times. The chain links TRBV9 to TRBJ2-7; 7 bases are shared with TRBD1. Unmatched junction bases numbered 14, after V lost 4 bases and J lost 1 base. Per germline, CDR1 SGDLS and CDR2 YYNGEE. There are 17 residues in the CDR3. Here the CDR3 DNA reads TGTGCCAGCAGCCGCCGTGAAGGGGGCGTAGGGTCCTACGAGCAGTACTTC. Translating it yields CASSRREGGVGSYEQYF.

The CDR3 loop reads CASSFPASMEQYF. In DNA, the CDR3 is TGTGCCAGCAGCTTCCCGGCCAGTATGGAGCAGTACTTC. The J gene is TRBJ2-7, the V gene TRBV7-9; D not certain. The CDR3 extends over 13 amino acids. The V gene's germline CDR1 is SEHNR and CDR2 FQNEAQ (reference sequence). Trimming pared 3 bases from V and 7 bases from J, leaving 13 bases between.

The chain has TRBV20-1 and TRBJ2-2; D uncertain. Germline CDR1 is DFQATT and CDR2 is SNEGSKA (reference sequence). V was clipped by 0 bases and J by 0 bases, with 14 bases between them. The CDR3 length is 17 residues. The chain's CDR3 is CSARDSRMAANTGELFF. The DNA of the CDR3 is TGCAGTGCTAGAGATAGTCGTATGGCAGCGAACACCGGGGAGCTGTTTTTT.